The 32 T cell receptor beta chains below come from one sample, sequenced in a study of T cells in Graves' hyperthyroidism and ophthalmopathy. TCR beta CDR3 regions were amplified from RNA transcripts. Carried out on the TCR CDR3, a first-round RT-PCR used the HTBI primer set. TCRdb processed the multiplex PCR reads anew with MiXCR; each CDR3 protein has one entry. The sample has 500,000 to 600,000 distinct CDR3 sequences, about 45% seen once. The sample was peripheral blood or thyroid tissue (not recorded which). The receptors shown here come from an adult woman with Graves' disease, either hyperthyroidism or ophthalmopathy (not recorded which).

In its sample, this clonotype was seen many times. The CDR3 nucleotides read TGTGCCAGCAGCCCCCACCTGTTGGGCCGGGAAGAGACCCAGTACTTC. Translating it yields CASSPHLLGREETQYF. The chain carries TRBV9 and TRBJ2-5; D unclear. Germline CDR1 and CDR2: SGDLS and YYNGEE. There are 16 residues in the CDR3. The V and J ends lost 4 bases and 3 bases respectively, with 19 bases between them.

This clonotype has at least ten counts. The chain employs TRBV7-2 and TRBJ2-2; 12 bases match TRBD2. Trimming cost V 1 base and J 5 bases; bases outside gene matches: 5. This CDR3 comprises 17 residues. The V gene's germline CDR1 is SGHTA and CDR2 FQGNSA. The CDR3 bases are TGTGCCAGCAGCTTAGACGGCACTAGCGGGAGGACCGGGGAGCTGTTTTTT. It codes for CASSLDGTSGRTGELFF.

This clonotype has only a few counts. The CDR3, as DNA: TGTGCCAGCAGACTCAGACTAGTCTCGGAGCAGTACTTC. Amino acid sequence: CASRLRLVSEQYF. V usage is TRBV7-9 and J usage is TRBJ2-7; D possibly corresponds to TRBD2 (6 bases). Germline V gene lookup returns CDR1 SEHNR and CDR2 FQNEAQ (reference sequence). CDR3 length: 13 residues. Trimming cost V 6 bases and J 7 bases, with 16 bases left between them.

Comments on this clonotype: A much more abundant neighbour one base away suggests this may be a read error. The V gene is TRBV15, the J gene TRBJ1-2, with D unclear. V lost 0 bases, J lost 7 bases, and 6 bases lay in between. The CDR3 sequence is 12 residues long. CDR1 is LNHNV, CDR2 YYDKDF, per germline (reference sequence). The DNA for the CDR3 is TGTGCCACCAGCAGAGATGGGAGTGGCTACACCTTC. Protein: CATSRDGSGYTF.

The chain carries TRBV7-9 and TRBJ2-5; 7 nucleotides line up with TRBD1. The CDR3 loop spans 13 amino acids. CDR1 and CDR2 (germline): SEHNR, FQNEAQ (reference sequence). J gave up 6 bases and V 7 bases, and 8 bases lay outside the gene matches. The CDR3 region is CASKTGDPKTQYF. The CDR3 DNA is TGTGCCAGCAAAACAGGGGATCCAAAGACCCAGTACTTC. Filled out from reference TRBV7-9 and TRBJ2-5, the complete variable domain reads DTGVSQNPRHKITKRGQNVTFRCDPISEHNRLYWYRQTLGQGPEFLTYFQNEAQLEKSRLLSDRFSAERPKGSFSTLEIQRTEQGDSAMYLCASKTGDPKTQYFGPGTRLLVL.

Notes on this clonotype: A much larger clone lies one base from this, so it may be a read error. This chain links TRBV28 with TRBJ1-5, with D possibly matching TRBD1 (6 bases). The germline gives CDR1 MDHEN, CDR2 SYDVKM. The CDR3 sequence is 12 residues long. The CDR3 DNA follows: TGTACCAGCAGTTTAGGTGGACAGCGCCCGAATTTT. Translated, it gives CTSSLGGQRPNF.

This clonotype appeared a few times. This chain links TRBV27 with TRBJ1-1, with D hard to call. The CDR3 consists of 15 residues. V dropped 9 bases and J dropped 4 bases, with 21 bases sitting between them. Germline V lookup: CDR1 MNHEY, CDR2 SMNVEV (reference sequence). The DNA for the CDR3 is TGTGCCAGTTGGGTATTCCGGGAGATTGGCACTGAAGCTTTCTTT. It encodes CASWVFREIGTEAFF.

The chain employs TRBV12-3 or TRBV12-4 and TRBJ1-1; unclear D gene. V lost 5 bases to trimming and J lost 4 bases, with 17 bases between them. The CDR3 loop spans 15 amino acids. For the CDR3, the DNA is TGTGCCAGCAGTCCTCGCCCCAACTTGGGCACTGAAGCTTTCTTT. Translated: CASSPRPNLGTEAFF.

There are many counts of this clonotype. The chain is built from TRBV7-9 and TRBJ1-1; TRBD1 is a possible D gene (5 bases). Trimming removed 4 bases at V and 3 bases at J, with 9 bases between. This CDR3 has 13 residues. CDR1 is SEHNR, CDR2 FQNEAQ, per germline (reference sequence). DNA for the CDR3: TGTGCCAGCAGCTCCGGGGGTGACACTGAAGCTTTCTTT. Residues: CASSSGGDTEAFF.

The chain couples TRBV19 to TRBJ1-6, with D tentatively TRBD1 (6 bases). Trimming cost V 7 bases and J 7 bases, with 14 bases left between them. The CDR3 totals 14 residues. The germline V gene encodes CDR1 LNHDA and CDR2 SQIVND (reference sequence). The CDR3 DNA follows: TGTGCCAGTACCAAACAGGGATGGAATTCACCCCTCCACTTT. Translated, it gives CASTKQGWNSPLHF.

The chain uses TRBV28 and TRBJ1-3; D might be TRBD1 (6 bases). The V and J ends lost 4 bases and 8 bases respectively, with 18 bases between them. Germline V gene data show CDR1 as MDHEN and CDR2 as SYDVKM. This CDR3 region has 15 residues. CDR3 region: CASSSPQGFSDTIYF. For the CDR3, the DNA is TGTGCCAGCAGTTCGCCACAGGGCTTCTCTGACACCATATATTTT. Full variable domain (outside the CDR3, taken from reference TRBV28 and TRBJ1-3): DVKVTQSSRYLVKRTGEKVFLECVQDMDHENMFWYRQDPGLGLRLIYFSYDVKMKEKGDIPEGYSVSREKKERFSLILESASTNQTSMYLCASSSPQGFSDTIYFGEGSWLTVV.

This clonotype was counted many times. The chain recombines TRBV20-1 with TRBJ1-1, with a possible D match to TRBD1 (5 bases). V was cut by 0 bases and J by 5 bases, with 16 bases left in between. In germline, CDR1 is DFQATT, CDR2 SNEGSKA (reference sequence). The CDR3 is 15 residues long. CDR3: CSARDGSVGGTEAFF. DNA for the CDR3: TGCAGTGCTAGAGATGGTAGCGTGGGGGGGACTGAAGCTTTCTTT.

The chain joins TRBV13 to TRBJ2-7, with 8 bases aligning to TRBD1. The CDR3 runs to 15 residues. Germline lookup yields CDR1 PRHDT and CDR2 FYEKMQ (reference sequence). V shed 5 bases and J 1 base; nucleotides not matched to a gene: 7. CDR3 amino acids: CASSPDRGFSYEQYF. The CDR3 region has the DNA TGTGCCAGCAGCCCTGACAGGGGCTTTTCCTACGAGCAGTACTTC. The variable domain in full, completed from reference TRBV13 and TRBJ2-7, reads AAGVIQSPRHLIKEKRETATLKCYPIPRHDTVYWYQQGPGQDPQFLISFYEKMQSDKGSIPDRFSAQQFSDYHSELNMSSLELGDSALYFCASSPDRGFSYEQYFGPGTRLTVT.

This clonotype has ten or more counts. V is TRBV10-3 and J is TRBJ2-2, with 9 bases that match TRBD2. The CDR3 has 16 residues. V was pared by 0 bases and J by 5 bases, with 4 bases of the junction left unmatched. CDR1 is ENHRY and CDR2 is SYGVKD in the germline V gene. CDR3 DNA sequence: TGTGCCATCAGTGAGTCGATAGCGGGAGCTACCGGGGAGCTGTTTTTT. The encoded protein is CAISESIAGATGELFF.

Many counts were recorded for this clonotype. The rearrangement uses TRBV7-8 and TRBJ2-7; D is unresolved. Looked up from germline, CDR1 is SGHVS and CDR2 is FQNEAQ. The CDR3 has 14 amino acids. V was shortened by 4 bases and J by 2 bases, with 12 bases between the two germline ends. The CDR3 DNA follows: TGTGCCAGCAGCTCCCGTAGAGGTACCTACGAGCAGTACTTC. The encoded protein is CASSSRRGTYEQYF.

The rearrangement uses TRBV7-9 and TRBJ1-4; D is perhaps TRBD1 (6 bases). The V gene's germline CDR1 is SEHNR and CDR2 FQNEAQ (reference sequence). Trimming cost V 5 bases and J 10 bases, with 17 bases left between them. This CDR3 comprises 14 residues. The CDR3 here is CASSGMGASGKLFF. CDR3 nucleotide sequence: TGTGCCAGCAGCGGAATGGGGGCGTCTGGAAAACTGTTTTTT.

The rearrangement links TRBV9 to TRBJ2-3; D unclear. CDR3 length equals 13 residues. Germline loops: CDR1 SGDLS, CDR2 YYNGEE. Trimming took 2 bases from V and 2 from J, leaving 6 bases between them. The CDR3 sequence: CASSVGITDTQYF. The CDR3 region has the DNA TGTGCCAGCAGCGTGGGTATCACAGATACGCAGTATTTT.

This clonotype was counted a single time. The genes are TRBV20-1 and TRBJ2-5; D may be TRBD2 (6 bases). The V end was cut by 6 bases, the J end by 7 bases, with 18 bases between. This CDR3 has 13 residues. The germline gives CDR1 DFQATT, CDR2 SNEGSKA (reference sequence). Here the CDR3 DNA reads TGCAGTGCGGAGAGAGCTCCCGGGGGGACCCAGTACTTC. Amino acid sequence: CSAERAPGGTQYF.

The chain is built from TRBV2 and TRBJ1-4; 9 bases line up with TRBD1. From germline, CDR1 is SNHLY and CDR2 FYNNEI. This CDR3 comprises 17 residues. V lost 5 bases to trimming and J lost 4 bases; unmatched junction nucleotides: 11. The CDR3 region is CASSPGQGSTDNEKLFF. The CDR3, as DNA: TGTGCCAGCAGTCCGGGACAGGGTTCCACCGATAATGAAAAACTGTTTTTT.

V gene TRBV29-1 combines with J gene TRBJ2-7; D tentatively fits TRBD1 or TRBD2 (6 bases each). V gave up 3 bases and J gave up 5 bases, with 11 bases separating them. Germline lookup yields CDR1 SQVTM and CDR2 ANQGSEA. The CDR3 extends over 12 amino acids. As DNA, the CDR3 is TGCAGCGTTGACGGGGGCAGCAACGAGCAGTACTTC. This encodes CSVDGGSNEQYF.

The CDR3 bases are TGTGCCAGCACTGACGGAAACACCATATATTTT. It yields the protein CASTDGNTIYF. This chain links TRBV6-5 with TRBJ1-3; D is unresolved. The germline V gene has CDR1 MNHEY and CDR2 SVGAGI. Trimming left V 7 bases short and J 4 bases short, with 5 bases between. The CDR3 consists of 11 residues.

The V gene is TRBV12-3 or TRBV12-4, the J gene TRBJ1-4, with D perhaps matching TRBD1 (6 bases). The CDR3 consists of 15 residues. V gave up 6 bases and J gave up 3 bases, with 14 bases separating them. The CDR3 protein is CASSNSGDANEKLFF. CDR3 DNA: TGTGCCAGCAGCAACTCAGGGGACGCTAATGAAAAACTGTTTTTT.

This clonotype came up many times. The V gene is TRBV7-9, the J gene TRBJ1-4; the D gene is possibly TRBD1 (5 bases). This CDR3 comprises 16 residues. Trimming removed 1 base at V and 7 bases at J, with 16 bases between. The germline CDR1 and CDR2 sequences are SEHNR and FQNEAQ (reference sequence). The CDR3 sequence: CASSLGSGPYFEKLFF. The CDR3 DNA sequence: TGTGCCAGCAGCTTAGGGTCAGGGCCCTATTTTGAAAAACTGTTTTTT.

Only a few counts were recorded for this clonotype. The chain has TRBV5-1 and TRBJ2-7; 9 positions match TRBD1. The CDR3 length is 15 residues. Germline V gives CDR1 SGHRS, CDR2 YFSETQ. V gave up 2 bases and J gave up 0 bases; unmatched junction bases: 3. This CDR3 reads CASSLTGGTSYEQYF. CDR3 DNA: TGCGCCAGCAGCTTAACAGGGGGCACCTCCTACGAGCAGTACTTC.

This clonotype appeared many times. This chain joins TRBV6-5 and TRBJ2-2; 7 nucleotides agree with TRBD1. The CDR3 loop spans 15 amino acids. Germline values: CDR1 MNHEY, CDR2 SVGAGI. With 2 bases clipped from V and 7 bases from J, the junction kept 7 bases outside the gene matches. CDR3 loop: CASSYETGSSGELFF. DNA of the CDR3: TGTGCCAGCAGTTACGAGACAGGGTCCAGCGGGGAGCTGTTTTTT.

This clonotype has ten or more counts. The rearrangement uses TRBV10-1 and TRBJ1-2, with D perhaps matching TRBD1 (5 bases). V lost 10 bases and J 1 base, leaving 13 bases between the germline ends. Germline CDR1 WNHNN, CDR2 SYGVQD (reference sequence). The CDR3 extends over 13 amino acids. The CDR3 DNA reads TGCGCCATTGTAAGGGACCTTAACTATGGCTACACCTTC. Translated, it gives CAIVRDLNYGYTF.

About this clonotype: Being one base from a much bigger clone, this may be a read error. This rearrangement joins TRBV10-3 to TRBJ2-6; 7 nucleotides align to TRBD2. V lost 5 bases, J lost 0 bases, and 1 base stayed unmatched. This CDR3 has 15 residues. Germline-derived CDR1 and CDR2 are ENHRY and SYGVKD. The CDR3 spells CAISWTSSGANVLTF. In nucleotides, the CDR3 is TGTGCCATCAGTTGGACTAGCTCTGGGGCCAACGTCCTGACTTTC.

The sample holds many counts of this clonotype. The rearrangement uses TRBV29-1 and TRBJ1-2; D is uncertain. V was clipped by 3 bases and J by 6 bases, with 8 bases between them. Germline CDR1 and CDR2: SQVTM and ANQGSEA. The CDR3 runs 11 residues. The CDR3 here is CSVDPRDGYTF. The CDR3 nucleotides read TGCAGCGTTGACCCACGGGATGGCTACACCTTC.

The chain recombines TRBV29-1 with TRBJ1-1; D gene unclear. The ends were cut back, 2 bases at V and 3 bases at J, with 4 bases in the middle. From germline, CDR1 is SQVTM and CDR2 ANQGSEA. The CDR3 consists of 11 residues. DNA of the CDR3: TGCAGCGTTGAATGGTACACTGAAGCTTTCTTT. Protein product: CSVEWYTEAFF.

The sample holds a few counts of this clonotype. The rearrangement joins TRBV7-2 to TRBJ2-6, with unresolved D. The CDR3 is 13 residues long. Looked up from germline, CDR1 is SGHTA and CDR2 is FQGNSA. V lost 9 bases to trimming and J lost 4 bases, with 10 bases between them. In DNA form, the CDR3 reads TGTGCCAGAAAACCGGCAGGGGCCAACGTCCTGACTTTC. Protein sequence: CARKPAGANVLTF.

This clonotype was counted many times. The chain is built from TRBV7-9 and TRBJ2-7; D call uncertain. The CDR3 sequence is 14 residues long. Germline loops: CDR1 SEHNR, CDR2 FQNEAQ (reference sequence). The V end was cut by 5 bases, the J end by 2 bases, with 13 bases between. CDR3 coding DNA: TGTGCCAGCAGCCCACCCCTCGCCACCTACGAGCAGTACTTC. Amino acids: CASSPPLATYEQYF.

This CDR3 is CSAPGGAYTEAFF. The CDR3, as DNA: TGCAGTGCGCCAGGGGGAGCGTACACTGAAGCTTTCTTT. The chain joins TRBV20-1 to TRBJ1-1, with 7 bases that match TRBD1. Germline trimming cut 6 bases from V and 3 bases from J; bases unmatched to any gene: 7. This CDR3 is 13 amino acids long. Germline V lookup: CDR1 DFQATT, CDR2 SNEGSKA (reference sequence).